One sample yielded the 18 T cell receptor beta chains listed below, sequenced in a study of tumor-infiltrating lymphocytes in oesophageal squamous cell carcinoma. In TCRdb, the PCR reads were re-called with MiXCR into one record per CDR3 protein. The repertoire consists of 7,000 to 9,000 distinct CDR3 sequences, with around 14% occurring once and the leading ten covering 13%. The sample taken for sequencing was blood. These receptors all come from a male donor with esophageal squamous cell carcinoma.

Within the sample, this clonotype is medium-sized. The V call is TRBV27, the J call TRBJ1-1; 7 nucleotides line up with TRBD1. The V and J ends lost 9 bases and 5 bases, in that order; junction bases with no gene match: 15. Germline CDR1 MNHEY, CDR2 SMNVEV (reference sequence). The CDR3 length is 15 residues. The CDR3 DNA is TGTGCCAGTTGGAAGTGGAAGGGGGCATGGACTGAAGCTTTCTTT. This codes for CASWKWKGAWTEAFF.

The sample holds many counts of this clonotype. One junction end disagrees with the germline gene, perhaps due to a read error. This chain links TRBV14 with TRBJ2-1, with 7 bases matching TRBD2. CDR3 length equals 15 residues. Germline V lookup: CDR1 SGHDN, CDR2 FVKESK. This CDR3 is CASRQAGSSYNEQFF. The DNA for the CDR3 is TGTGCCAGCAGACAAGCGGGGAGCTCCTACAATGAGCAGTTCTTC.

Within the sample, this clonotype is medium-sized (0.01 to 0.1%). The V gene is TRBV7-3, the J gene TRBJ2-3; possibly TRBD1 for D (6 bases). V lost 4 bases and J 3 bases, leaving 8 bases between the germline ends. CDR1 and CDR2 (germline): SGHTA, FQGTGA. This CDR3 spans 13 amino acids. The CDR3, as DNA: TGTGCCAGCAGCTCTCAGGGGACAGATACGCAGTATTTT. Amino acids: CASSSQGTDTQYF.

Many counts were recorded for this clonotype. V is TRBV14 and J is TRBJ2-5; D is uncertain. The end of the DNA aligns better with TRBJ2-7, so the J call may be wrong. The CDR3 length is 11 residues. Germline V lookup: CDR1 SGHDN, CDR2 FVKESK. DNA for the CDR3: TGTGCCAGCAGCCAAGGCTACGAGCAGTACTTC. Amino acids: CASSQGYEQYF.

This clonotype was observed at least ten times. One base away lies a much larger clone, so this may be a sequencing read error. The chain has TRBV6-2 or TRBV6-3 and TRBJ2-1; 7 bases match TRBD1. The closer fit of TRBJ2-7 to the DNA end suggests the J call may be wrong. CDR1 MNHEY and CDR2 SVGEGT come from the germline V gene. The CDR3 totals 18 residues. The DNA of the CDR3 is TGTGCCAGCAGTTACTCTCCGGACAGGCCAAAATCATACAATGAGCAGTACTTC. Its protein is CASSYSPDRPKSYNEQYF.

The CDR3 loop is CASSVASGQGYEQFF. The CDR3 nucleotides read TGTGCCAGCAGCGTAGCATCGGGCCAGGGCTATGAGCAGTTCTTC. The V call is TRBV9, the J call TRBJ2-1, with D possibly TRBD1 on 5 matching bases. Germline values: CDR1 SGDLS, CDR2 YYNGEE. Between the trimmed V and J ends, which lost 0 bases and 8 bases, there was a span of 15 bases. This CDR3 is built from 15 residues.

Ten or more counts support this clonotype. One base away lies a much larger clone, so this may be a sequencing read error. The chain carries TRBV6-1 and TRBJ2-7; a possible D gene is TRBD1 (6 bases). From germline, CDR1 is MNHNS and CDR2 SASEGT. This CDR3 is 11 amino acids long. Trimming took 10 bases from V and 10 from J, leaving 17 bases between them. Here the CDR3 reads CAIYTGTIQYF. CDR3 coding DNA: TGTGCCATCTACACGGGGACAATACAGTACTTC.

This clonotype rates as medium-sized (0.01 to 0.1%). The CDR3 region is CASRRTSGGHYTQYF. The CDR3 DNA follows: TGTGCCAGCAGACGGACTAGCGGGGGGCACTATACGCAGTATTTT. The V call is TRBV25-1, the J call TRBJ2-3; 14 bases map to TRBD2. CDR1 and CDR2 from the germline V gene are MGHDK and SYGVNS. The CDR3 runs 15 residues. The V segment lost 6 bases and the J segment 7 bases; nucleotides outside the gene matches: 6.

This clonotype was counted a few times. One end of the junction is discordant with germline, which a read error may explain. J is TRBJ2-2 and V is TRBV2, with D unclear. The CDR3 has 14 amino acids. Germline loops: CDR1 SNHLY, CDR2 FYNNEI. CDR3 DNA: TGTGCGAGCAGCCCCACCGTACTGCGCGGGGAGCTGTTTTTT. It encodes CASSPTVLRGELFF.

This clonotype was counted at least ten times. This chain connects TRBV5-1 to TRBJ2-1; D is possibly TRBD2 (5 bases). V was cut by 3 bases and J by 6 bases, with 7 bases left in between. Germline V gene sequence: CDR1 SGHRS, CDR2 YFSETQ. CDR3 length: 12 amino acids. CDR3 residues: CASSYTSNEQFF. The DNA of the CDR3 is TGCGCCAGCAGCTACACTAGCAATGAGCAGTTCTTC.

On this clonotype: A read error may explain this, as a much larger clone is one base away. V usage is TRBV12-3 or TRBV12-4 and J usage is TRBJ2-3, with D tentatively TRBD2 (5 bases). The V gene lost 6 bases and the J gene lost 14 bases, with 18 bases spanning the gap. There are 12 residues in the CDR3. The CDR3 DNA sequence: TGTGCCAGCAGGTATAACACCGGGGAGCTGTATTTT. It is translated as CASRYNTGELYF.

This clonotype has ten or more counts. The V call is TRBV5-1, the J call TRBJ2-2; D uncertain. Germline V gives CDR1 SGHRS, CDR2 YFSETQ. Trimming stripped 1 base from V and 7 bases from J, with 8 bases between. CDR3 size: 13 residues. This CDR3 is CASSLQGYGELFF. The CDR3 nucleotides are TGCGCCAGCAGCTTGCAAGGGTACGGGGAGCTGTTTTTT.

This clonotype qualifies as medium-sized. The chain links TRBV7-3 to TRBJ2-7; TRBD1 agrees at 7 bases. This CDR3 contains 14 residues. Trimming removed 5 bases from V and 2 bases from J; junction bases left unmatched: 6. Per the germline V gene, CDR1 is SGHTA and CDR2 is FQGTGA. CDR3 nucleotide sequence: TGTGCCAGCAGCGCCCGACAGGGACCCTACGAGCAGTACTTC. This encodes CASSARQGPYEQYF.

This clonotype appeared many times. This clone may be a read error of a much larger clone one base away. The V gene is TRBV6-1, the J gene TRBJ2-4, with D unresolved. This CDR3 is 15 amino acids long. Germline V lookup: CDR1 MNHNS, CDR2 SASEGT. Trimming shortened V by 2 bases and J by 13 bases, and 21 bases separated the two germline ends. Here the CDR3 DNA reads TGTGCCAGCAGTGAAATCCAGCCGATCTACAATGAGCAGTACTTC. Translated, it gives CASSEIQPIYNEQYF.

This clonotype is categorized as medium-sized. This may stem from a read error, because a much larger clone lies one nucleotide away. This sequence joins TRBV7-8 and TRBJ2-7, with 10 bases lining up with TRBD2. Trimming removed 5 bases from V and 7 bases from J; junction bases left unmatched: 17. CDR1 is SGHVS, CDR2 FQNEAQ, per germline. The CDR3 is made up of 17 amino acids. The CDR3, as DNA: TGTGCCAGCAGCCCAAGACAAATGAGCGGGGGGGTAAATGAGCAGTACTTC. It encodes CASSPRQMSGGVNEQYF.

This clonotype occurred many times. The genes are TRBV6-6 and TRBJ1-1; TRBD1 matches 9 bases. After removal of 0 bases from V and 8 bases from J, the junction contained 7 bases not matched to a gene. Germline CDR1 reads MNHNY; CDR2 reads SVGAGI (reference sequence). The CDR3 runs to 15 residues. The CDR3 loop is CASSYSLRDRVEAFF. Written as DNA, the CDR3 is TGTGCCAGCAGTTACTCACTCCGGGACAGGGTCGAAGCTTTCTTT.

This clonotype is termed large. The CDR3 DNA is TGTGCCAGCAGCCCCGGGATGGCGGGCGGTCAGGCGTCCTACGAGCAGTACTTC. This sequence encodes CASSPGMAGGQASYEQYF. V is TRBV7-2 and J is TRBJ2-7; D might be TRBD2 (5 bases). There are 18 residues in the CDR3. CDR1 is SGHTA, CDR2 FQGNSA, per germline. Deletions cut 5 bases from V and 1 base from J, with 24 bases between.

This clonotype was seen ten or more times. The chain links TRBV5-4 to TRBJ2-4; 9 bases are shared with TRBD1. This CDR3 has 18 amino acids. Germline values: CDR1 SGHNT, CDR2 YYREEE (reference sequence). V lost 4 bases, J lost 0 bases, and 11 bases stayed unmatched. The CDR3 bases are TGTGCCAGCAGCCCGTCCCCCCCGGGACAGGGAGCCAAAAACATTCAGTACTTC. As protein: CASSPSPPGQGAKNIQYF.